Listed here are 7 T cell receptor beta chains from one sample, sequenced in a study of T cells in Graves' hyperthyroidism and ophthalmopathy. There were TCR beta CDR3 regions amplified from RNA transcripts. Researchers ran a first-round RT-PCR on the TCR CDR3 using the HTBI primer set. One entry per CDR3 protein, called by TCRdb with MiXCR from the multiplex PCR reads. In the table there are some 720,000 distinct CDR3 sequences, about a sixth of which are singletons. Sequencing was done on a sample of blood. Every receptor here comes from a man younger than 35 with Graves' hyperthyroidism.

This clonotype was picked up many times. This chain connects TRBV12-3 or TRBV12-4 to TRBJ2-5; 7 nucleotides match TRBD1. The CDR3 consists of 14 residues. Germline trimming cut 7 bases from V and 2 bases from J; bases unmatched to any gene: 7. The CDR3 spells CASIRDSSQETQYF. The CDR3 nucleotides are TGTGCCAGCATCAGGGACAGTTCTCAAGAGACCCAGTACTTC.

The genes are TRBV4-2 and TRBJ2-1; D is possibly TRBD2 (6 bases). In germline, CDR1 is LGHNA, CDR2 YNFKEQ. Trimming left V 3 bases short and J 3 bases short, with 18 bases between. The length of the CDR3 is 17 residues. CDR3 sequence: CASSQERREWDYNEQFF. The CDR3 DNA is TGTGCCAGCAGCCAGGAAAGACGGGAGTGGGACTACAATGAGCAGTTCTTC.

The chain uses TRBV12-3 or TRBV12-4 and TRBJ2-1, with TRBD2 identical over 7 bases. The CDR3 loop spans 15 amino acids. The V and J ends lost 5 bases and 9 bases, in that order; junction bases with no gene match: 13. Here the CDR3 reads CASSPPGLPQGEQFF. CDR3 coding DNA: TGTGCCAGCAGTCCCCCGGGACTACCCCAAGGTGAGCAGTTCTTC.

This clonotype was observed a handful of times. The V gene is TRBV7-2, the J gene TRBJ2-4; no clear D. The CDR3 extends over 14 amino acids. Germline V gene sequence: CDR1 SGHTA, CDR2 FQGNSA. V shed 4 bases and J shed 1 base, with 8 bases lying between them. The CDR3 here is CASSWGPAKNIQYF. CDR3 nucleotides: TGTGCCAGCAGCTGGGGTCCGGCCAAAAACATTCAGTACTTC.

This clonotype was recorded many times. The chain joins TRBV20-1 to TRBJ2-5; either TRBD1 or TRBD2 may fit D (5 bases each). The germline gives CDR1 DFQATT, CDR2 SNEGSKA (reference sequence). Trimming pared 5 bases from V and 0 bases from J, leaving 16 bases between. There are 15 residues in the CDR3. Here the CDR3 reads CSALGAGQHQETQYF. Written as DNA, the CDR3 is TGCAGTGCTCTTGGGGCGGGCCAGCACCAAGAGACCCAGTACTTC.

Ten or more counts support this clonotype. This chain uses TRBV6-1 with TRBJ2-7; D could derive from TRBD1 or TRBD2 (5 bases each). CDR1 is MNHNS and CDR2 is SASEGT in the germline V gene. CDR3 length: 14 amino acids. V was clipped by 5 bases and J by 0 bases, with 11 bases between them. CDR3 amino acids: CASSKGPSSYEQYF. CDR3 nucleotides: TGTGCCAGCAGTAAGGGACCTAGCTCCTACGAGCAGTACTTC.

The chain couples TRBV11-3 to TRBJ2-1, with TRBD2 as a possible D gene (6 bases). CDR3 length: 14 amino acids. The V end lost 5 bases, the J end lost 8 bases, and 16 bases lay between the germline ends. Germline values: CDR1 SGHNT, CDR2 YENEEA. The CDR3 spells CASSRDFPHDEQFF. The CDR3 nucleotides are TGTGCCAGCAGCCGGGACTTTCCACATGATGAGCAGTTCTTC.